Presented here are 3 T cell receptor beta chains from one specimen sequenced in a study of CD8+CD57+ T cells in acquired aplastic anemia. TCR beta VDJ and CDR3 profiles were obtained from a genomic DNA template. In TCRdb, the reads were re-called with MiXCR into one record per CDR3 protein. The sample contains a few hundred thousand distinct CDR3 sequences, 61% of which appear only once. The source material was sorted CD4+, CD8+, or CD8+CD57+ T cells (not recorded which) from PBMCs. The origin of the receptors is a human donor in good health.

On this clonotype itself: Because it lacks the conserved phenylalanine or tryptophan at the end, this CDR3 is likely a read error. V usage is TRBV5-1 and J usage is TRBJ1-1; 9 positions match TRBD1. V gave up 3 bases and J gave up 1 base; unmatched junction bases: 4. Per germline, CDR1 SGHRS and CDR2 YFSETQ. This CDR3 is 15 amino acids long. CDR3 bases: TGCGCCAGCAGCTCAGGACAGGGGCCGAACACTGAAGCTTTCCTT. Translated, it gives CASSSGQGPNTEAFL.

This clonotype was counted ten times or more. The chain couples TRBV13 to TRBJ1-4; 7 nucleotides match TRBD1. V was clipped by 5 bases and J by 3 bases; unmatched bases: 12. This CDR3 has 17 residues. CDR1 PRHDT and CDR2 FYEKMQ come from the germline V gene (reference sequence). CDR3 in DNA: TGTGCCAGCAGCCGAGGGACAGACGGGCGGCCTAATGAAAAACTGTTTTTT. Translated, it gives CASSRGTDGRPNEKLFF.

This clonotype was seen just once. The DNA is left out, because the CDR3 cannot be placed on it with certainty; the CDR3 is given as TCRdb lists it. The chain uses TRBV7-3 and TRBJ1-1; the table's D call TRBD1 went unverified against the DNA. CDR1 and CDR2 from the germline V gene are SGHTA and FQGTGA. The CDR3 comprises 20 residues, both ends counted. CDR3: CASSSTSHEQFFGPGTEAFF.